This is a list of T cell receptor beta chains from one sample in a study of identical twins. TCRdb recomputed calls from the 5' RACE reads with MiXCR, one row per CDR3 protein. The sample includes hundreds of thousands of distinct CDR3 sequences, roughly 9.4% of them seen just once. Sample: memory (CD45RO+) T cells sorted from blood. These receptors all come from a woman aged 18-29 years in good health. Both conserved end residues are part of each CDR3. Fields, in order: V gene, CDR3 protein.

>TRBV27
CASSFTLNTEAFF
>TRBV20-1
CSANRGGNEYNEQFF
>TRBV4-1
CASSPVGGGSADTQYF
>TRBV19
CASSIAGDQPQHF
>TRBV10-3
CAISVGAGETQYF
>TRBV20-1
CSAGRFLFQETQYF
>TRBV3-1
CASSQPGPSVRNLFF
>TRBV12-3/TRBV12-4
CASSLIGELFF
>TRBV6-4
CASSALAGGDEQFF
>TRBV5-1
CASSLSLSGDGYEQFF
>TRBV5-5
CASSLEYRTDYGYTF
>TRBV6-5
CASSSLGGGWGAFF
>TRBV10-3
CAASGNSPLHF
>TRBV7-2
CASSLGGGASGNEQFF
>TRBV10-1
CASRGLAGVREQYF
>TRBV5-1
CASSLDQITDTQYF
>TRBV20-1
CSAPSRDGGRYNEQFF
>TRBV2
CASSDSAGEQPQHF
>TRBV30
CAWNRDYSSYEQYF
>TRBV11-2
CASSYAARELFF
>TRBV6-6
CASSQGTQYF
>TRBV6-2/TRBV6-3
CATRTITGLGYNEQFF
>TRBV4-3
CASSQESLGRGGNEQFF
>TRBV10-2
CASRESLNTEAFF
>TRBV7-9
CASSITGVLTF
>TRBV7-3
CASSFGGENEQFF
>TRBV6-2/TRBV6-3
CASSYGAGLGVYTQYF
>TRBV20-1
CSAHPRQGSSYEQYF
>TRBV5-1
CASSPRRTSQQETQYF
>TRBV7-9
CASSSPGVREFEKLFF
>TRBV10-3
CAISERLETQYF
>TRBV19
CASTRTSASSYNEQFF
>TRBV6-5
CASSWVPSSDEQFF
>TRBV2
CASINSENTGELFF
>TRBV28
CASTRRGELFF
>TRBV6-5
CASSYLYRGYGYEQYF